This T cell receptor (beta chain) was observed in a study of T-cell memory formation after mild COVID-19. One entry per CDR3 protein results from TCRdb running MiXCR on the 5' RACE reads. Of 550,000 to 600,000 distinct CDR3 sequences listed, 17% are singletons. This clonotype was recorded a few times. Sequencing was performed on PBMCs or a T cell subset sorted from them (not recorded which). This clonotype originated in an adult woman who had mild COVID-19 (a few samples of this study predate the infection). Cell type and time point are not known.

DNA of the CDR3: TGTGCCAGCAGTCGATTAGCGGAGATGGCTAGCACAGATACGCAGTATTTT. Encoded protein: CASSRLAEMASTDTQYF. This chain links TRBV28 with TRBJ2-3; D is perhaps TRBD2 (6 bases). The CDR3 is 17 residues long. V lost 5 bases and J 0 bases, leaving 18 bases between the germline ends. Looked up from germline, CDR1 is MDHEN and CDR2 is SYDVKM.